This T cell receptor (beta chain) was recovered during a study of PD-1 blockade in classical Hodgkin lymphoma (TCRdb year 2020). Study-wide context: Nivolumab dosing was 3 mg/kg intravenously every 2 weeks, continuing until either disease progression or unacceptable toxicity. To define a peripheral blood immune signature of response to PD-1 blockade in classical Hodgkin lymphoma, the study combined TCR beta sequencing with CyTOF. Study-wide findings and limitations: A significant rise by C4D1 was seen in CD4+ but not CD8+ TCR diversity (p=0.0027 vs p=0.16), with the rise being most apparent in complete responders (p=0.02). Baseline TCR diversity was reported as lower in newly diagnosed patients than in healthy donors, and lower still in relapsed/refractory patients. Patients starting nivolumab less than 1 year after ASCT had lower diversity and were excluded from later analyses to avoid confounding by immune reconstitution. Trial patients achieving complete response had baseline diversity similar to newly diagnosed patients, whereas partial responders and progressors had significantly lower diversity. The study was limited to a single clinical trial cohort, and causes of repertoire differences, possibly disease activity or prior therapy, remained undefined.

Genomic DNA was extracted with the Qiagen DNeasy kit from unsorted PBMCs and from negatively selected CD4+ and CD8+ fractions. Amplification of TCR beta CDR3 regions was done by immunoSEQ multiplex PCR with primers that anneal to V and J segments. A synthetic immune receptor repertoire was used to minimize amplification bias, and any remaining bias was removed computationally after sequencing. Concerning the study's data processing: Custom Python scripts were used to quantify repertoire diversity as the Shannon entropy index. Unsorted, CD4+ and CD8+ repertoires were analyzed separately, except for combined analyses in which CD4+ and CD8+ sequences were merged in silico. Clonal expansion was defined as at least a 2-fold frequency increase after treatment relative to C1D1, with a pseudocount of 0.5 for undetected baseline clones. Singleton clones were defined as clones with 0 or 1 copy at C1D1, and non-singleton clones were defined as clones with 2 or more copies. Clones expanded in unsorted samples were annotated as CD4+, CD8+ or unknown by matching protein sequences in sorted samples from the same patient. Wilcoxon tests on paired samples were used to test diversity changes from C1D1 to C4D1. The source is immuneACCESS, and TCRdb retained only in-frame sequences with V and J called. Part of the clones is not carried over; for the studies checked, unresolved V genes explain less than half of this, and the remainder is unexplained. D and trimming come from the DNA, and the V and J calls and clone size come from that table. In this sample the table shows about 20,000 clones, about 80% of which occur a single time. The ten most abundant clones make up 7.2% of the sample.

As to this clone: There is no known antigen for this receptor. No per-base quality is available; no much larger clone lies one base away.

This sample's time point label indicates: cycle 4 day 1 (C4D1), after 5 to 7 weeks of nivolumab. All trial patients had relapsed after autologous stem cell transplantation, with cohorts A, B and C differing in prior brentuximab vedotin exposure. The trial cohort was composed of about 54 patients with relapsed/refractory classical Hodgkin lymphoma, for whom complete response, partial response or progressive disease was recorded as best overall response. Single-agent nivolumab was administered to trial patients in the multi-cohort phase II CheckMate 205 trial. An independent review committee assessed best overall response by applying the 2007 International Working Group response criteria. PBMCs from the trial were collected at three points: immediately before nivolumab initiation (C1D1), and during therapy at cycle 2 day 1 and cycle 4 day 1. Peripheral blood was collected in 8 mL Vacutainer Cell Preparation Tubes, from which PBMCs were isolated by centrifugation and then cryopreserved.

Reading from cysteine to phenylalanine, the CDR3 counts 15 amino acids. The CDR3 DNA has 45 bases and is translated from base 1. Trimming takes 4 bases from V and 8 bases from J, and the germline ends sit 19 bases apart. The rearranged segments are TRBV5-7 and TRBJ2-1, and perhaps TRBD2 as D gene, on 7 matching bases. TRBV5-7 qualifies as an ORF whose function is uncertain. The clonotype comes from a human donor with classical Hodgkin lymphoma. The specimen comprised peripheral blood mononuclear cells (PBMCs), sampled before the fourth cycle of nivolumab. This receptor has the CDR3 CASSETRGGGDEQFF. The DNA is as follows: TGTGCCAGCAGCGAGACTAGAGGGGGGGGCGATGAGCAGTTCTTC.